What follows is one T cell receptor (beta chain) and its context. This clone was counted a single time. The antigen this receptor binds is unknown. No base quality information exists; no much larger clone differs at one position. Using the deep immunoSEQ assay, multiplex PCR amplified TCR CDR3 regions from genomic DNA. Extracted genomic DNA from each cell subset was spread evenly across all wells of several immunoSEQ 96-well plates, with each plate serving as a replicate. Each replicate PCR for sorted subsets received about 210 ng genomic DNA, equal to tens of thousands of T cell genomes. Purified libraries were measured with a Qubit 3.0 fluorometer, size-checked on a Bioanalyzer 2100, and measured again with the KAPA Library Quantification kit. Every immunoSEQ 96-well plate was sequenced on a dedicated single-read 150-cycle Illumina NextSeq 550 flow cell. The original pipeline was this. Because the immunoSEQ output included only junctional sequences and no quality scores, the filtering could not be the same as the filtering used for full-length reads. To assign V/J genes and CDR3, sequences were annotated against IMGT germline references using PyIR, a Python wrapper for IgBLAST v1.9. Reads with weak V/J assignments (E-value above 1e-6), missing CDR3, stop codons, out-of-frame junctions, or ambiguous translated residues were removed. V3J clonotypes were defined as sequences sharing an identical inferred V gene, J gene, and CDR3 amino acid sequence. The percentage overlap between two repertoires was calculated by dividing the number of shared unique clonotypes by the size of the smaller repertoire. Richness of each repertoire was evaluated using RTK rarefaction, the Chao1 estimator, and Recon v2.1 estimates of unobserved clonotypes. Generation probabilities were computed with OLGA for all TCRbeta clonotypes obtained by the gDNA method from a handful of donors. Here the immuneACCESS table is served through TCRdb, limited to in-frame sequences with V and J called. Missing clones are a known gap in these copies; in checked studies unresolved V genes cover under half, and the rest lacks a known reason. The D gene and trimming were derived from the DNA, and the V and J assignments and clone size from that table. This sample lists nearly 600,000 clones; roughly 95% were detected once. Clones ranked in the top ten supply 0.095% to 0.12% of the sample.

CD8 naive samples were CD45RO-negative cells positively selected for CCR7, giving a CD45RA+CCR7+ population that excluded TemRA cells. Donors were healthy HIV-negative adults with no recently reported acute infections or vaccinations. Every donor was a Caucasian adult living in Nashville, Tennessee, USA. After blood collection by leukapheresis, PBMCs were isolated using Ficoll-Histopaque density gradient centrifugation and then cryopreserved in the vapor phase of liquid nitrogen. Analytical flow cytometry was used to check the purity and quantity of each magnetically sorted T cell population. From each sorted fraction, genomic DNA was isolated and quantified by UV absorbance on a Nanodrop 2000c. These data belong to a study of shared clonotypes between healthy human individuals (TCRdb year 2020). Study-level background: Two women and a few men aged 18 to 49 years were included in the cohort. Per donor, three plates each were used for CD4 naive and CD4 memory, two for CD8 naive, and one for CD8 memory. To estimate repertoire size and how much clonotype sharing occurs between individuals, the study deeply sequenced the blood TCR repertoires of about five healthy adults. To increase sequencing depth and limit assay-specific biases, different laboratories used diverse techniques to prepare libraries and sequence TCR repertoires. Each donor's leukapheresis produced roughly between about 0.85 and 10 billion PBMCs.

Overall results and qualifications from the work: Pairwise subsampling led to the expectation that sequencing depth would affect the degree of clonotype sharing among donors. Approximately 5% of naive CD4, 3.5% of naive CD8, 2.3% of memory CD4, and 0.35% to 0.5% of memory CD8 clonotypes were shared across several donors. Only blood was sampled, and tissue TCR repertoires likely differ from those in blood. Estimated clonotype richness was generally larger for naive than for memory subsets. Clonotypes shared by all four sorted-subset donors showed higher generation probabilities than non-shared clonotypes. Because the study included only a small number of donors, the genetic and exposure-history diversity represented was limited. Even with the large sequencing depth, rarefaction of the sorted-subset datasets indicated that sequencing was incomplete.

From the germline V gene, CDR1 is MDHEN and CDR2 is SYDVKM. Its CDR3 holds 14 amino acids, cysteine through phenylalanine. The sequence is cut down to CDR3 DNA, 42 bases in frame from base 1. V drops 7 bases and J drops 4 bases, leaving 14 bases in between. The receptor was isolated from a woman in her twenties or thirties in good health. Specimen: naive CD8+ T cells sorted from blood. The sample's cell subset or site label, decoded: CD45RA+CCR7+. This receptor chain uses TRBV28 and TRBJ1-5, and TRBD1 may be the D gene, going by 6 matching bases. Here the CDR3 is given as CASITKGGNQPQHF. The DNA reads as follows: TGTGCCAGCATCACTAAGGGGGGGAATCAGCCCCAGCATTTT.